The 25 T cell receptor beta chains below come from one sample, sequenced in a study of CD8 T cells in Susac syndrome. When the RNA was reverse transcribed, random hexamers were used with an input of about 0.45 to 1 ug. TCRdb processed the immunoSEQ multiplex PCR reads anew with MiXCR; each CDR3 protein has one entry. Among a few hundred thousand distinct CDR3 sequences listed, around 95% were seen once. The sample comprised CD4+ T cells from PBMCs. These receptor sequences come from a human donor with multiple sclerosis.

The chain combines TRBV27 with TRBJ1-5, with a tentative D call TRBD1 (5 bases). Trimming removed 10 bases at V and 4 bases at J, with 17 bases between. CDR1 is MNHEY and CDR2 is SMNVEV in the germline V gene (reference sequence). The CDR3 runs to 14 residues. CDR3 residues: CATGGVGMNQPQHF. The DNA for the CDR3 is TGTGCCACCGGGGGGGTTGGAATGAATCAGCCCCAGCATTTT.

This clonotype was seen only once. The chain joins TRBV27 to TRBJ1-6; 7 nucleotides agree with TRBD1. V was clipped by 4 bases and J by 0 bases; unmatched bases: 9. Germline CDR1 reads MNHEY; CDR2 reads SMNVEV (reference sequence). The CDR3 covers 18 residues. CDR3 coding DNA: TGTGCCAGCAGTTGGGGCGGAGGGGGCGGCTCCTATAATTCACCCCTCCACTTT. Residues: CASSWGGGGGSYNSPLHF.

The CDR3 loop is CASSQDFGGGPRETQYF. The CDR3 nucleotides are TGCGCCAGCAGCCAAGATTTCGGGGGGGGGCCGCGGGAGACCCAGTACTTC. V and J are TRBV4-1 and TRBJ2-5; 8 nucleotides line up with TRBD2. CDR1 and CDR2 (germline): MGHRA, YSYEKL. V shed 0 bases and J 5 bases; nucleotides not matched to a gene: 11. The CDR3 is made up of 17 amino acids.

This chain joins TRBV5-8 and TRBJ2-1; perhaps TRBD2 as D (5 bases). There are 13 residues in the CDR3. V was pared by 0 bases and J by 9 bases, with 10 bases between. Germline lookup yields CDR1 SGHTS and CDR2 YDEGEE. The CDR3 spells CASSLAQAGEQFF. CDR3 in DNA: TGTGCCAGCAGCTTGGCTCAGGCGGGTGAGCAGTTCTTC. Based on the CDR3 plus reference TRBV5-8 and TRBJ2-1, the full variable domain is EAGVTQSPTHLIKTRGQQATLRCSPISGHTSVYWYQQALGLGLQFLLWYDEGEERNRGNFPPRFSGRQFPNYSSELNVNALELEDSALYLCASSLAQAGEQFFGPGTRLTVL.

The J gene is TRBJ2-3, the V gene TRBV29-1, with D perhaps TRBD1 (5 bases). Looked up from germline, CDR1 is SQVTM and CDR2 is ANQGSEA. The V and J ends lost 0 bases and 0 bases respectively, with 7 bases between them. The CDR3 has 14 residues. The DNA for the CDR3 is TGCAGCGTTGAAGACCCAGGGAGCACAGATACGCAGTATTTT. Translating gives CSVEDPGSTDTQYF.

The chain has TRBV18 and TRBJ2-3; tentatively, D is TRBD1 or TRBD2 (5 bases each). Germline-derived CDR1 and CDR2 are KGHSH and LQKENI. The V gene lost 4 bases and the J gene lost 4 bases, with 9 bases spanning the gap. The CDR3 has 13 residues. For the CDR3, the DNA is TGTGCCAGCTCACGAGGGGAGCCAGATACGCAGTATTTT. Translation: CASSRGEPDTQYF.

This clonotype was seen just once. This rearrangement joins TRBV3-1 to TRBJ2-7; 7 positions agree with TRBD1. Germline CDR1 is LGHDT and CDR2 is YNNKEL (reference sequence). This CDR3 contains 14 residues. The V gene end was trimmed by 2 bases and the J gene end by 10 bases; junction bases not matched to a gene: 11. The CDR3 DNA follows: TGTGCCAGCAGCCAAAATAGGGGGCGGTACGCACAGTACTTC. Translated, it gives CASSQNRGRYAQYF.

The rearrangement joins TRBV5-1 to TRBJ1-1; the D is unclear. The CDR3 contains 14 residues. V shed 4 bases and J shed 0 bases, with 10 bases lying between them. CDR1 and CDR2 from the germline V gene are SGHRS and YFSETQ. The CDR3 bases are TGCGCCAGCAGCACCGGGGATATGAACACTGAAGCTTTCTTT. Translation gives CASSTGDMNTEAFF. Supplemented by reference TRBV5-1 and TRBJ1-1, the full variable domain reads KAGVTQTPRYLIKTRGQQVTLSCSPISGHRSVSWYQQTPGQGLQFLFEYFSETQRNKGNFPGRFSGRQFSNSRSEMNVSTLELGDSALYLCASSTGDMNTEAFFGQGTRLTVV.

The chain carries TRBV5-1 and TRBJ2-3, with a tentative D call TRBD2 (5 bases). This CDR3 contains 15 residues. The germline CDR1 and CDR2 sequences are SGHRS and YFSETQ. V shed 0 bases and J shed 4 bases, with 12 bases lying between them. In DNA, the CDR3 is TGCGCCAGCAGCTTGGAGACTACCCCACCAGATACGCAGTATTTT. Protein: CASSLETTPPDTQYF.

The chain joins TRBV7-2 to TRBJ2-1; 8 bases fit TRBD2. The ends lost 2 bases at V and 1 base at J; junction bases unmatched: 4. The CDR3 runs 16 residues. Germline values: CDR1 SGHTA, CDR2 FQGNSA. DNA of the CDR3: TGTGCCAGCAGCTTATCCAGCGGGAGTTCCTACAATGAGCAGTTCTTC. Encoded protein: CASSLSSGSSYNEQFF.

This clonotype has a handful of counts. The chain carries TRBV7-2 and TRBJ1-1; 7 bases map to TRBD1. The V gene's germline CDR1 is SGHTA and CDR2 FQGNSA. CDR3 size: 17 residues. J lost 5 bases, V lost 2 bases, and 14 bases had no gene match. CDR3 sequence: CASSLYPIRDRNTEAFF. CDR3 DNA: TGTGCCAGCAGCTTATATCCGATACGGGACAGAAATACTGAAGCTTTCTTT.

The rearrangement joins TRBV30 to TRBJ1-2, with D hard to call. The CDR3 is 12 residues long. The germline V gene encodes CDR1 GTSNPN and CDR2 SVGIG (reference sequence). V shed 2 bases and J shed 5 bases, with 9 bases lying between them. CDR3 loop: CAWSNPKYGYTF. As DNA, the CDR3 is TGTGCCTGGAGTAACCCGAAATATGGCTACACCTTC.

This chain's CDR3 is CAWSRALNTEAFF. Written as DNA, the CDR3 is TGTGCCTGGAGTAGGGCTCTGAACACTGAAGCTTTCTTT. The chain uses TRBV30 and TRBJ1-1; no clear D. The germline V gene has CDR1 GTSNPN and CDR2 SVGIG (reference sequence). CDR3 length: 13 amino acids. V gave up 2 bases and J gave up 0 bases, with 7 bases separating them.

CDR3 DNA: TGTGCCAGCAGCCAATTATACGGGGCACAGTACTACACCTTC. It yields the protein CASSQLYGAQYYTF. The V gene is TRBV3-1, the J gene TRBJ1-2; D is possibly TRBD1 (5 bases). This CDR3 is 14 amino acids long. The germline V gene encodes CDR1 LGHDT and CDR2 YNNKEL (reference sequence). Trimming cost V 2 bases and J 10 bases, with 17 bases left between them. The full variable domain, its missing parts supplied by reference TRBV3-1 and TRBJ1-2, is DTAVSQTPKYLVTQMGNDKSIKCEQNLGHDTMYWYKQDSKKFLKIMFSYNNKELIINETVPNRFSPKSPDKAHLNLHINSLELGDSAVYFCASSQLYGAQYYTFGSGTRLTVV.

The CDR3 sequence is CASSAGGPATNEKLFF. For the CDR3, the DNA is TGCGCCAGCAGCGCAGGAGGTCCAGCAACTAATGAAAAACTGTTTTTT. The genes are TRBV5-1 and TRBJ1-4; D gene ambiguous. CDR3 length equals 16 residues. Germline CDR1 SGHRS, CDR2 YFSETQ. V lost 4 bases and J lost 0, with 13 bases in between.

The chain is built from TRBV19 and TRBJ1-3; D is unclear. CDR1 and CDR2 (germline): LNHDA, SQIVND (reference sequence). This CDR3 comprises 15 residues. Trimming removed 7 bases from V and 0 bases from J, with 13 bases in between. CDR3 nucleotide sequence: TGTGCCAGTATTCGGAAGACAAGCTCTGGAAACACCATATATTTT. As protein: CASIRKTSSGNTIYF.

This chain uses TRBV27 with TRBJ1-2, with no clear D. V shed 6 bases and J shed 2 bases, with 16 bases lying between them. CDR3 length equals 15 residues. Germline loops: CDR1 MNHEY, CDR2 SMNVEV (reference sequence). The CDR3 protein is CASSPRQVRNYGYTF. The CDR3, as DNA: TGTGCCAGCAGCCCCAGGCAAGTCCGAAACTATGGCTACACCTTC.

This CDR3 reads CASGFLTGGAYEQYV. The CDR3 nucleotides are TGTGCCAGCGGGTTTTTGACGGGAGGTGCCTACGAGCAGTACGTC. The chain uses TRBV5-6 and TRBJ2-7; 7 positions agree with TRBD2. The germline CDR1 and CDR2 sequences are SGHDT and YYEEEE. Trimming took 7 bases from V and 2 from J; bases not matched to a gene: 12. This CDR3 has 15 amino acids.

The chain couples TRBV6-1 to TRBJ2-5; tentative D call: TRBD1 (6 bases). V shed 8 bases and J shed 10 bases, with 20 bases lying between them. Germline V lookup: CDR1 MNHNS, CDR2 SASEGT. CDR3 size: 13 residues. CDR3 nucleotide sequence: TGTGCCAGCGCAGCCGGGACATGGAGTGTCCAGTACTTC. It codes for CASAAGTWSVQYF.

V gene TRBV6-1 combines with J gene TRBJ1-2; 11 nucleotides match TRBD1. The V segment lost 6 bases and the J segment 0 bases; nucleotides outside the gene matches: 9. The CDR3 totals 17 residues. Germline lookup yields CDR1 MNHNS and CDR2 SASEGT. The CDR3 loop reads CASSRRGTGGTNYGYTF. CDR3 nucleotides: TGTGCCAGCAGCCGCCGGGGGACAGGGGGGACTAACTATGGCTACACCTTC.

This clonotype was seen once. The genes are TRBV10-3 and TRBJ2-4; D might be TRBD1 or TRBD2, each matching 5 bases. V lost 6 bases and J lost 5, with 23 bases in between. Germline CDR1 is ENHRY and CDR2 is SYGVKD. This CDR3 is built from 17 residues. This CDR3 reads CAIRFRDRLREENIQYF. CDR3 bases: TGTGCCATCAGATTCCGGGACCGTCTTCGGGAAGAAAACATTCAGTACTTC.

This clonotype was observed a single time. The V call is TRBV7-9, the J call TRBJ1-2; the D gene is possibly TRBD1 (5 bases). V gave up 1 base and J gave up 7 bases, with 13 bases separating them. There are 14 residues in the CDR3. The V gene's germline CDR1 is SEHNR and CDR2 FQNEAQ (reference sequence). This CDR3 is CASSLEGQGSGYTF. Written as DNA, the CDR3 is TGTGCCAGCAGCTTAGAAGGGCAGGGTAGTGGCTACACCTTC.

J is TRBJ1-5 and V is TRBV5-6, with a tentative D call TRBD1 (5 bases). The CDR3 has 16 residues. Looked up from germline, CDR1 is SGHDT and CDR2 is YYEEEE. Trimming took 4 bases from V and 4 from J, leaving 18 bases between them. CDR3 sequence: CASSLRGQGWNQPQHF. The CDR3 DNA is TGTGCCAGCAGCCTGAGGGGTCAGGGCTGGAATCAGCCCCAGCATTTT.

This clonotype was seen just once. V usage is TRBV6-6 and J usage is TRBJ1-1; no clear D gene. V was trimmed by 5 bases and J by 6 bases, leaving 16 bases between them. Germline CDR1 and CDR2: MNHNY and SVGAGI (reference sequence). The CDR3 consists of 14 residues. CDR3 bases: TGTGCCAGCAGTCCCAGGCTTACGGGCGCTGAAGCTTTCTTT. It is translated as CASSPRLTGAEAFF.

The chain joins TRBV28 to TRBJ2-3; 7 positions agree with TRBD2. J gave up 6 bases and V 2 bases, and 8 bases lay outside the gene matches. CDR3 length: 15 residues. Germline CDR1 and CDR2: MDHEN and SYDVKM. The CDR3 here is CASSLASGAPDTQYF. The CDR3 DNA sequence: TGTGCCAGCAGTTTAGCTAGCGGAGCTCCCGATACGCAGTATTTT.